This T cell receptor (beta chain) appears in the sequencing data of a study of cytomegalovirus exposure and HLA in healthy donors. J lost 9 bases, V lost 5 bases, and 10 bases had no gene match. The CDR3 sequence is 14 residues long. The germline V gene encodes CDR1 SEHNR and CDR2 FQNEAQ (reference sequence). Repertoires were generated with immunoSEQ multiplex PCR, while TCRdb's copy carries only in-frame clones and drops some. The sample consists of about 400,000 clones, 75% to 90% of them appearing once. Regarding the study as a whole: Accounts indicate the classifier identified cytomegalovirus status with strong specificity and sensitivity. The study put 150 to 200 TCR beta chains on its list as cytomegalovirus-associated.

From the roughly 120-subject validation cohort, which was separate from the approximately 700-subject first cohort, the donors were drawn. This clone was recorded once. Its antigen is still unknown. Specimen: PBMCs. The sequence was collected from a woman between 18 and 29 years old in good health and CMV-seronegative. The chain has TRBV7-9 and TRBJ2-1; 7 nucleotides match TRBD2. CDR3 DNA: TGTGCCAGCAGCAGTGGCGCGGGAGTAGTTGAGCAGTTCTTC. It encodes CASSSGAGVVEQFF.